These T cell receptor beta chains were read from a single sample in a study of radiotherapy plus CTLA-4 blockade in lung cancer. Using immunoSEQ multiplex PCR, the repertoire was profiled, and TCRdb retains in-frame clones only, with some absent. The sample yields roughly 90,000 clones, around 80% seen once. Source: peripheral blood, taken from a patient treated with radiotherapy plus ipilimumab. All receptors come from a human donor with non-small cell lung cancer that progressed on radiotherapy plus ipilimumab. Both conserved end residues are part of each CDR3. A D gene is named only where the DNA matches it firmly. Clone size is given for some rows only: seen once, a few or many times, or a class if the clone is expanded.

CDR3nt	CDR3aa	abundance	d_gene	v_gene	j_gene
TGTGCCAGCAGCCCCTCTCAGGGCACTGAGCAGTTCTTC	CASSPSQGTEQFF	NA	NA	TRBV7-9	TRBJ2-1
TGTGCCAGTAGTATTTGGGACAGGGCCAATCAGCCCCAGCATTTT	CASSIWDRANQPQHF	NA	TRBD1	TRBV19	TRBJ1-5
TGTGCCAGCTCACCAGGGATTTCTGGAAACACCATATATTTT	CASSPGISGNTIYF	NA	NA	TRBV18	TRBJ1-3
TGTGCCAGCAGCTTGGGAGGGTTTGAAAAACTGTTTTTT	CASSLGGFEKLFF	NA	NA	TRBV5-6	TRBJ1-4
TGCGCCAGCAGCCAAGCGCGAGGGGAGGGAGGGGTGCGGCCCCAGCATTTT	CASSQARGEGGVRPQHF	NA	NA	TRBV4-1	TRBJ1-5
TGTGCCAGCTCATCGACAGAGAACTATGGCTACACCTTC	CASSSTENYGYTF	NA	NA	TRBV18	TRBJ1-2
TGCGCCAGCAGCCAAAACCGGGCCCTAGGTGAGCAGTTCTTC	CASSQNRALGEQFF	NA	NA	TRBV4-1	TRBJ2-1
TGTGCCAGCAGGCCCGTAGTAGCGGGGTTCACAGATACGCAGTATTTT	CASRPVVAGFTDTQYF	NA	TRBD2	TRBV4-2	TRBJ2-3
TGTGCCAGCAGCCTACTTGGACTAGCGGGGGCCCCCTACGAGCAGTACTTC	CASSLLGLAGAPYEQYF	NA	TRBD2	TRBV27	TRBJ2-7
TGCGCCAGCAGCTTGGATGGTACAGGCAATGAAGCTTTCTTT	CASSLDGTGNEAFF	NA	NA	TRBV5-1	TRBJ1-1
TGTGCCAGCCGGAGAGCGGGAAGCTCCTACAATGAGCAGTTCTTC	CASRRAGSSYNEQFF	NA	TRBD2	TRBV10-3	TRBJ2-1
TGTGCCATCAGTGACCCGGTCCGCACTAATGAAAAACTGTTTTTT	CAISDPVRTNEKLFF	NA	NA	TRBV10-3	TRBJ1-4
TGTGCCAGCAGTGAACGTGGGGAGGGAAGAGTCTTC	CASSERGEGRVF	NA	TRBD2	TRBV2	TRBJ2-1
TGCGCCAGCAGCACCTCCCAGGGACAGGGGGCGCCTGAAGCTTTCTTT	CASSTSQGQGAPEAFF	NA	TRBD1	TRBV5-1	TRBJ1-1
TGTGCCAGCTCCGCCGAGGAGGGGCGCCAAGAGACCCAGTACTTC	CASSAEEGRQETQYF	NA	NA	TRBV18	TRBJ2-5
TGTGCCAGCAGCCCCCCAACAGGGATGAACACTGAAGCTTTCTTT	CASSPPTGMNTEAFF	NA	NA	TRBV7-2	TRBJ1-1
TGCGCCAGCAGCTTGGACAGGGGGAAACAGACCCAGTACTTC	CASSLDRGKQTQYF	NA	TRBD1	TRBV5-1	TRBJ2-5
TGCGCCAGCAGCTTGGGCGGGTTGGGCTTCAATGAGCAGTTCTTC	CASSLGGLGFNEQFF	NA	NA	TRBV5-1	TRBJ2-1
TGTGCCAGCAGCTTCATAGGGAGCTACGAGCAGTACTTC	CASSFIGSYEQYF	NA	NA	TRBV5-5	TRBJ2-7
TGTGCCAGCAGCTTGGTCTTGGCCGGGGAGCTGTTTTTT	CASSLVLAGELFF	NA	NA	TRBV5-6	TRBJ2-2
TGCGCCAGCAGTGACGGGAGGGCCTCCGGGGAGCTGTTTTTT	CASSDGRASGELFF	NA	TRBD2	TRBV5-1	TRBJ2-2
TGTGCCAGCAGTTTATCGGTTCCGCGTGGAGGCTACACCTTC	CASSLSVPRGGYTF	NA	NA	TRBV28	TRBJ1-2
TGTGCCAGCAGCTTAGTTTCGGTTTCATTTAATGTCCACGAGCAGTACTTC	CASSLVSVSFNVHEQYF	NA	NA	TRBV7-8	TRBJ2-7
TGTGCCAGTAGTTTCGTGGGGGACAGCGCCGATCCTCACCGAAACACCATATATTTT	CASSFVGDSADPHRNTIYF	few	TRBD1	TRBV19	TRBJ1-3
TGTGCCAGCAGCTTGCCGGGAATCGGAGAGACCCAGTACTTC	CASSLPGIGETQYF	NA	NA	TRBV5-8	TRBJ2-5
TGTGCCAGCAGCGTAGGAAGCGGGAGCAGGGAGACCCAGTACTTC	CASSVGSGSRETQYF	NA	TRBD2	TRBV9	TRBJ2-5
TGTGCCAGCAGTTCCCCTCCGAGACTAGCAGGCAATGAGCAGTTCTTC	CASSSPPRLAGNEQFF	NA	TRBD2	TRBV28	TRBJ2-1
TGTGCCAGCAGCTTTCCGGGACAGGGGCCTGGGGCCAACGTCCTGACTTTC	CASSFPGQGPGANVLTF	NA	TRBD1	TRBV7-9	TRBJ2-6
TGTGCCAGCAGCTTTCAGGACAGTTCTCGGGCTGAAGCTTTCTTT	CASSFQDSSRAEAFF	few	NA	TRBV6-5	TRBJ1-1
TGTGCCAGCAGCGTAGAGGGTAACACTGAAGCTTTCTTT	CASSVEGNTEAFF	NA	NA	TRBV9	TRBJ1-1
TGTGCCAGTAGCACAGGAGGGGTCATGAACACTGAAGCTTTCTTT	CASSTGGVMNTEAFF	NA	NA	TRBV19	TRBJ1-1
TGTGCCAGCAGTGTTGGACTAGCGCCAGTAGATACGCAGTATTTT	CASSVGLAPVDTQYF	NA	TRBD2	TRBV6-1	TRBJ2-3
TGTGCCAGCAGTCACCAGGGGAACCCAGAGACCCAGTACTTC	CASSHQGNPETQYF	NA	NA	TRBV6-5	TRBJ2-5
TGCAGCGTTGCCACCAGACTAGCGTCTAGCACAGATACGCAGTATTTT	CSVATRLASSTDTQYF	few	TRBD2	TRBV29-1	TRBJ2-3
TGTGCCAGCAGTTGGGGGCAGGGGGCGATGGAGACCCAGTACTTC	CASSWGQGAMETQYF	once	TRBD1	TRBV28	TRBJ2-5
TGTGCCAGCAGTGAAGTTCGTGGCACTGAAGCTTTCTTT	CASSEVRGTEAFF	NA	NA	TRBV6-1	TRBJ1-1
TGCGCCAGCAGCCAAGAGGTGGGAGTATCTACCCAGCATTTT	CASSQEVGVSTQHF	NA	NA	TRBV4-1	TRBJ1-5
TGTGCCAGTAGCGGCGGAGAGACCCAGTACTTC	CASSGGETQYF	NA	NA	TRBV19	TRBJ2-5
TGTGCCAGCAGCCCAAGGCTAGCGGGAGGGGGCAATGAGCAGTTCTTC	CASSPRLAGGGNEQFF	NA	TRBD2	TRBV7-3	TRBJ2-1
TGTGCCAGCAGCTTGACCCAGGGTTCGAATGAGCAGTTCTTC	CASSLTQGSNEQFF	NA	NA	TRBV7-9	TRBJ2-1
TGTGCCAGCAGTGAAAGGAATAGCGGGAGAAGCAAAAACATTCAGTACTTC	CASSERNSGRSKNIQYF	NA	TRBD2	TRBV6-1	TRBJ2-4
TGTGCCAGCAGCGAAGGGGCGGGCGGCGAGCAGTACTTC	CASSEGAGGEQYF	NA	NA	TRBV6-1	TRBJ2-7
TGTGCCAGCAGCCTTGGACAGAGCACAGATACGCAGTATTTT	CASSLGQSTDTQYF	NA	NA	TRBV11-3	TRBJ2-3
TGCGCCAGCAGCTTGGCAGGATCGGAGACCCAGTACTTC	CASSLAGSETQYF	NA	NA	TRBV5-1	TRBJ2-5
TGCGCCAGCAGCCAAGAACCCGGGACTAGCGGAACCTACGAGCAGTACTTC	CASSQEPGTSGTYEQYF	NA	TRBD2	TRBV4-1	TRBJ2-7
TGTGCCAGCAGTGAAGCGCGGACAGTCCTTTCCAATTTT	CASSEARTVLSNF	few	NA	TRBV6-1	TRBJ1-3
TGTGCCTGGAGTCAACAGGGTCACGAGCAGTACTTC	CAWSQQGHEQYF	NA	NA	TRBV30	TRBJ2-7
TGTGCCAGCAGAACAGGACAGGGCCAAGAGACCCAGTACTTC	CASRTGQGQETQYF	NA	TRBD1	TRBV2	TRBJ2-5